The T cell receptor (beta chain) under discussion was sequenced for a study of shared clonotypes between healthy human individuals. Findings of the study overall: Among donors, the sharing of clonotypes was expected to be influenced by sequencing depth.

Libraries were prepared by immunoSEQ multiplex PCR; TCRdb keeps only in-frame clonotypes and omits some of them. Of roughly 1,100,000 clones in the sample, roughly 80% were seen once. For this clone: As yet, its antigen is unknown.

CDR3 size: 12 residues. Germline lookup yields CDR1 MNHEY and CDR2 SVGAGI. The clonotype originates from a man between 18 and 29 years old in good health. The sequenced sample consisted of memory CD4+ T cells sorted from blood. The subset: CD45RA-negative fraction. The gene calls are TRBV6-5 and TRBJ2-5, with a weak D call TRBD1 (5 bases). Gene TRBJ2-7 matches the end of the DNA better, so the J call may be wrong. The CDR3 DNA is TGTGCCAGCAGTACCCAGGGCTACGAGCAGTACTTC. It encodes CASSTQGYEQYF.